This T cell receptor beta chain came from a study of T cell repertoires and HLA-DP antigens. Primers targeted 54 TRBV and 13 TRBJ segments. Data came from immunoSEQ multiplex PCR; TCRdb stores just in-frame clones and leaves some out. Here the sample spans roughly 110,000 clones, about 91% being singletons. With regard to this clone: Its antigen is unidentified.

This TCR was sampled from a woman under 30 in good health and CMV-seronegative. The sample comprised CD4+ T cells from PBMCs.

CDR3 region: CASSLEPAARANYGYTF. As DNA, the CDR3 is TGTGCCAGCAGCTTGGAACCGGCCGCAAGAGCTAACTATGGCTACACCTTC. The chain uses TRBV5-4 and TRBJ1-2; D is unresolved. The V end was cut by 0 bases, the J end by 0 bases, with 15 bases between. This CDR3 region has 17 residues. Germline values: CDR1 SGHNT, CDR2 YYREEE (reference sequence).